This TCR beta chain was profiled in a study of tumor and adjacent non-tumor tissue in lung cancer. The overall study: There were about twelve adenocarcinoma, a couple of squamous cell carcinoma and 1 small cell lung cancer cases. Study findings and constraints: Top 100 clones took a larger repertoire share in normal lung.

This CDR3 has 15 amino acids. V was trimmed by 2 bases and J by 3 bases, leaving 12 bases between them. Germline V gene data show CDR1 as MDHEN and CDR2 as SYDVKM. Concerning this clonotype itself: What it binds is unknown. A read error may explain this, as a much larger clone is one base away. The conserved closing phenylalanine or tryptophan is absent in this CDR3, likely reflecting a read error.

No cell sorting was done before RNA was extracted from the tissue. More than 3 cm separated this lung sample from the edge of the tumor. A modified ARM-PCR protocol with three rounds of nested PCR amplified TCRbeta. TCRdb called the multiplex PCR reads again in MiXCR, with one record for every CDR3 protein. The repertoire consists of more than 85,000 distinct CDR3 sequences, with roughly two thirds occurring once and the leading ten covering roughly 20%. The chain uses TRBV28 and TRBJ2-3; D is uncertain. This clonotype originated in a man between 60 and 75 years old with non-small cell lung cancer. What was sequenced was distant non-tumor lung tissue. The CDR3 coding sequence is TGTGCCAGCAGTTTAATCGGCGGAGTGACAGATACGCAGTATTAT. Translated: CASSLIGGVTDTQYY.